This T cell receptor beta chain was retrieved from a study of blood T cell repertoires in COVID-19. Across the whole study: Sources were T cells, B-cell-depleted T cells, or PBMCs; the material itself was cDNA or gDNA.

In the original workflow: By means of reference gene primer amplification, nucleated cell counts were estimated. TCRdb's copy holds only in-frame clones and misses some; the assay was immunoSEQ multiplex PCR. D and trimming come from the DNA, and the V and J calls and clone size come from that table. The table includes hundreds of thousands of clones, around 90% detected once. Trimming stripped 2 bases from V and 0 bases from J, with 11 bases between. The CDR3 covers 16 residues. Germline CDR1 reads SGHTA; CDR2 reads FQGNSA. This receptor was taken from a woman aged 18-29 years who had recovered from COVID-19. V is TRBV7-2 and J is TRBJ2-1, with D perhaps matching TRBD2 (6 bases). Input material: peripheral blood. CDR3 residues: CASSLTLGSSYNEQFF. CDR3 bases: TGTGCCAGCAGCTTAACACTCGGGAGCTCCTACAATGAGCAGTTCTTC.